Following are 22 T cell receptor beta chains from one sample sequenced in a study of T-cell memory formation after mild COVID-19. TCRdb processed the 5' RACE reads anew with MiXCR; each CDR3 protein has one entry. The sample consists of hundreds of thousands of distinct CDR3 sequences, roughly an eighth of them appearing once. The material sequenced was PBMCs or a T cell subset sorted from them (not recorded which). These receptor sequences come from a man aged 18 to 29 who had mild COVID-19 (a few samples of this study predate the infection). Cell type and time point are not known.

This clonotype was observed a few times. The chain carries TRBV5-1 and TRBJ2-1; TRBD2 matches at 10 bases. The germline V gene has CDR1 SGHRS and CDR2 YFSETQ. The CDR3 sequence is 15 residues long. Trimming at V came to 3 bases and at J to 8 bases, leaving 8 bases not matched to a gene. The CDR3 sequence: CASSYLGTSEYEQFF. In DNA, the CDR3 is TGCGCCAGCAGCTACCTCGGGACTAGCGAATATGAGCAGTTCTTC.

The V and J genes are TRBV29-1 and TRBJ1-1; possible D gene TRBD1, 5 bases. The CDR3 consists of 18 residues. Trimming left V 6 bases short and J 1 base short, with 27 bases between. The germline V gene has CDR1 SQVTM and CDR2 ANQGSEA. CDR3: CSVRPRGFFGGTNTEAFF. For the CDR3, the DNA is TGCAGCGTCCGCCCGCGGGGTTTTTTTGGGGGGACGAACACTGAAGCTTTCTTT.

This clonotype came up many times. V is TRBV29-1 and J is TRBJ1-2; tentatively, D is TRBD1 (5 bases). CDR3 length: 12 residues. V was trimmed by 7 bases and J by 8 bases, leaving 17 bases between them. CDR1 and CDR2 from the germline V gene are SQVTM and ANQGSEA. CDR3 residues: CSGGREGSGYTF. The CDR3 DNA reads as TGCAGCGGGGGGAGGGAAGGAAGCGGCTACACCTTC. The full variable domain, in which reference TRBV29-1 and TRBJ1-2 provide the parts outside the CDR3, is SAVISQKPSRDICQRGTSLTIQCQVDSQVTMMFWYRQQPGQSLTLIATANQGSEATYESGFVIDKFPISRPNLTFSTLTVSNMSPEDSSIYLCSGGREGSGYTFGSGTRLTVV.

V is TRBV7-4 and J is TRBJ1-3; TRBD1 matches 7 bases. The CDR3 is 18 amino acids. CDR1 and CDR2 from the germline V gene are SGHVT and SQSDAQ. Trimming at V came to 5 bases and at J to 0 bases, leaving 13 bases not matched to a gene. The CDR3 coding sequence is TGTGCCAGCAGCCCTGAGGGGGGACAGCTCTTCTCTGGAAACACCATATATTTT. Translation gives CASSPEGGQLFSGNTIYF.

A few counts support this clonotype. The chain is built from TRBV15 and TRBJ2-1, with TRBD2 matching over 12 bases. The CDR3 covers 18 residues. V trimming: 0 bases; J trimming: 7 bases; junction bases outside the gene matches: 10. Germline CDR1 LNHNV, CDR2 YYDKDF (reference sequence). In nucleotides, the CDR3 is TGTGCCACCAGCAGAGATACCCTACTAGCGGGGGGCCCGAATGAGCAGTTCTTC. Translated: CATSRDTLLAGGPNEQFF.

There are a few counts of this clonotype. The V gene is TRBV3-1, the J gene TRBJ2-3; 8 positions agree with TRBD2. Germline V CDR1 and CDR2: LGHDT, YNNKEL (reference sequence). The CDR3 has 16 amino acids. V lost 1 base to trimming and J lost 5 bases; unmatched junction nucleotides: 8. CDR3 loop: CASSQAPRGGQDTQYF. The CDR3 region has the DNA TGTGCCAGCAGCCAAGCGCCACGGGGGGGACAAGATACGCAGTATTTT.

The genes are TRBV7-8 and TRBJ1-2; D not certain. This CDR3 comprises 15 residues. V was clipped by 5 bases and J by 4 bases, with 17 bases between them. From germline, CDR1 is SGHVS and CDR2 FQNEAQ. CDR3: CASSPPLVGSYGYTF. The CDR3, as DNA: TGTGCCAGCAGCCCCCCCTTGGTGGGGAGCTATGGCTACACCTTC.

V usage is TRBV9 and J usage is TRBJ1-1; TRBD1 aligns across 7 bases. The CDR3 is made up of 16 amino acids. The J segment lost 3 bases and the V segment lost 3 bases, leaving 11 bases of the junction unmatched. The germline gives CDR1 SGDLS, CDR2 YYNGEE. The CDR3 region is CASSGGSGTAYTEAFF. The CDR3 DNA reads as TGTGCCAGCAGCGGTGGCTCCGGGACAGCCTACACTGAAGCTTTCTTT.

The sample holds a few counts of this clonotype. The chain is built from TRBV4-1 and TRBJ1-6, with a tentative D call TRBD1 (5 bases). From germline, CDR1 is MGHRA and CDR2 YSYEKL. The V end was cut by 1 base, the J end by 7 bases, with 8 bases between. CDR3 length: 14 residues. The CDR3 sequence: CASSQAGGNSPLHF. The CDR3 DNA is TGCGCCAGCAGCCAAGCTGGGGGGAATTCACCCCTCCACTTT.

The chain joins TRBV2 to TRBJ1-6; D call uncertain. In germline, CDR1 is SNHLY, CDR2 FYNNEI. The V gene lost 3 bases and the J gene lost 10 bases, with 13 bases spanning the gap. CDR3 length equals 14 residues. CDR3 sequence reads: CASSDLSSESPLHF. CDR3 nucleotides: TGTGCCAGCAGTGATCTCAGCTCAGAATCACCCCTCCACTTT. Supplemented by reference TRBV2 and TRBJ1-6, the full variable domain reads EPEVTQTPSHQVTQMGQEVILRCVPISNHLYFYWYRQILGQKVEFLVSFYNNEISEKSEIFDDQFSVERPDGSNFTLKIRSTKLEDSAMYFCASSDLSSESPLHFGNGTRLTVT.

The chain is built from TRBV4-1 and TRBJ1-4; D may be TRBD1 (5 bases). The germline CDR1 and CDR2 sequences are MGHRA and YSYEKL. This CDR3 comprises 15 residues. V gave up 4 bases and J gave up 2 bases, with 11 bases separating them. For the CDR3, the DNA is TGCGCCAGCAGCCCACCCGGGACCACTAATGAAAAACTGTTTTTT. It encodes CASSPPGTTNEKLFF.

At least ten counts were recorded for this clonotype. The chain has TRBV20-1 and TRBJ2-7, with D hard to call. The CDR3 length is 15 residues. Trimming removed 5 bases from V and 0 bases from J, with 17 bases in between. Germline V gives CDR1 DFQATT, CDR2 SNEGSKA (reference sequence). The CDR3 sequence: CSALDPRGSSYEQYV. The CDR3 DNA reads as TGCAGTGCTTTGGACCCGAGAGGCAGCTCCTACGAGCAGTACGTC.

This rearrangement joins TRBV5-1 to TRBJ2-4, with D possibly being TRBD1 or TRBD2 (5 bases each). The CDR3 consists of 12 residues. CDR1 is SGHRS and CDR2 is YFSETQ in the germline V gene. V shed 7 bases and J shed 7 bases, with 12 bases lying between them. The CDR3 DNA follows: TGCGCCAGCCAGGGAGAGGGGAACATTCAGTACTTC. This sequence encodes CASQGEGNIQYF. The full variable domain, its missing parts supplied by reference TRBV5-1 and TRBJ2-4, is KAGVTQTPRYLIKTRGQQVTLSCSPISGHRSVSWYQQTPGQGLQFLFEYFSETQRNKGNFPGRFSGRQFSNSRSEMNVSTLELGDSALYLCASQGEGNIQYFGAGTRLSVL.

CDR3 coding DNA: TGTGCCAGCAGTTACTCAGGAGGGAAGCGTTCACCCCTCCACTTT. Translation gives CASSYSGGKRSPLHF. V usage is TRBV6-5 and J usage is TRBJ1-6, with no clear D. The CDR3 is 15 amino acids. Trimming took off 0 bases at V and 9 bases at J, with 12 bases between the two ends. Germline CDR1 reads MNHEY; CDR2 reads SVGAGI.

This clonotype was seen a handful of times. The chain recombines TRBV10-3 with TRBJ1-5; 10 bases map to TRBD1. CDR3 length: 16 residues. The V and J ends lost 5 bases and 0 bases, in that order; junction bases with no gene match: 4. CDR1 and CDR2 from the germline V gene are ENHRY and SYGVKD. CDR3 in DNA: TGTGCCATCAGTCAGGGACAGGGGTATAGCAATCAGCCCCAGCATTTT. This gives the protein CAISQGQGYSNQPQHF.

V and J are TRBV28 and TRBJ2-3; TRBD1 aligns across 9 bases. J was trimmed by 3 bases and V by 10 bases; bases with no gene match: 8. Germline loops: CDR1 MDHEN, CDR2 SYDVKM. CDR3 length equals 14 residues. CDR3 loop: CAIRPGQGTDTQYF. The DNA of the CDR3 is TGTGCCATCAGACCGGGACAGGGAACAGATACGCAGTATTTT.

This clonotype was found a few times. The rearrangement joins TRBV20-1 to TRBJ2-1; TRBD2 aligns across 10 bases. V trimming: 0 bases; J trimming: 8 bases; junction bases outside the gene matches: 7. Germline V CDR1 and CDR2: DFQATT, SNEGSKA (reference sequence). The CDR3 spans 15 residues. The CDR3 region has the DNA TGCAGTGCTAGAGATCTGAGCGGGGGGGTCGATGAGCAGTTCTTC. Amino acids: CSARDLSGGVDEQFF.

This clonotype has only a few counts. CDR3 in DNA: TGCGCCAGCAGCCAAGATTGGGGCACCTTACATTCACCCCTCCACTTT. Translation gives CASSQDWGTLHSPLHF. The V and J genes are TRBV4-3 and TRBJ1-6, with D perhaps TRBD1 (5 bases). V was pared by 0 bases and J by 8 bases, with 14 bases between. The CDR3 spans 16 residues. In germline, CDR1 is LGHNA, CDR2 YSLEER.

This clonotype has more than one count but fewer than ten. The chain's CDR3 is CASKGGNQPQHF. The CDR3 DNA follows: TGTGCCAGCAAAGGGGGTAATCAGCCCCAGCATTTT. J is TRBJ1-5 and V is TRBV28, with D possibly TRBD1 on 6 matching bases. CDR3 length equals 12 residues. Trimming removed 7 bases at V and 4 bases at J, with 8 bases between. Germline CDR1 reads MDHEN; CDR2 reads SYDVKM.

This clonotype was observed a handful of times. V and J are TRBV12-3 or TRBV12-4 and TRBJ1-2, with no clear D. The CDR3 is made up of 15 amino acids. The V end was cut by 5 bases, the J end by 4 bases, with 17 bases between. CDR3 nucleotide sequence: TGTGCCAGCAGTAATCGACCAGCAGGAAGCTATGGCTACACCTTC. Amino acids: CASSNRPAGSYGYTF.

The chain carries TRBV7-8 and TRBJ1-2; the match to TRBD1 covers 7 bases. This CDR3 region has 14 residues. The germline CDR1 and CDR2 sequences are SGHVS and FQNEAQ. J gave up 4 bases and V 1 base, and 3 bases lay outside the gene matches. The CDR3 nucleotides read TGTGCCAGCAGCTTAGACAACAGGGGCTATGGCTACACCTTC. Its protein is CASSLDNRGYGYTF.

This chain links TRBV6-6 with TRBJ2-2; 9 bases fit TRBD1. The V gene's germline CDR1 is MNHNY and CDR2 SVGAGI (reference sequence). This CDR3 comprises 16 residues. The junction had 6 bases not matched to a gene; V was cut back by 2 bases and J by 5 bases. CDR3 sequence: CASSYAPGTGTGELFF. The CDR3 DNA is TGTGCCAGCAGTTACGCGCCCGGGACAGGGACCGGGGAGCTGTTTTTT.